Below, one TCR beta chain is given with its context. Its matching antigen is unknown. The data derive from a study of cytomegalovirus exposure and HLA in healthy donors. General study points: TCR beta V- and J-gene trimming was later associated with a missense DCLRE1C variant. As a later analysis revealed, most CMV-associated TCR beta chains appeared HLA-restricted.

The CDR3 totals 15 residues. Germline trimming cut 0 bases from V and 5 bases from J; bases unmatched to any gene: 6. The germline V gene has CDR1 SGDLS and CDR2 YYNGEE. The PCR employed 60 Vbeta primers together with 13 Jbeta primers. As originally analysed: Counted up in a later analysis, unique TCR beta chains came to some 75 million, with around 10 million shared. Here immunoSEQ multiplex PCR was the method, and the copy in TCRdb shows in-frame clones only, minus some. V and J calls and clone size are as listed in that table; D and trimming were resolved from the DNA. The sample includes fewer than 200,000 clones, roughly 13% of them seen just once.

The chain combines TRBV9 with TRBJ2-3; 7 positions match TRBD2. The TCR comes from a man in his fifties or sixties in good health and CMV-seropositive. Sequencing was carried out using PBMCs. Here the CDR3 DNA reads TGTGCCAGCAGCGTAGGAGCGGGGATGGTAGATACGCAGTATTTT. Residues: CASSVGAGMVDTQYF.